The rows below give T cell receptor beta chains drawn from one sample of a study of Ad26.COV2.S vaccination and SARS-CoV-2 variants. Here immunoSEQ multiplex PCR was the method, and the copy in TCRdb shows in-frame clones only, minus some. This sample has hundreds of thousands of clones, with 80% to 95% found just once. The sequenced sample was peripheral blood, obtained in a trial of Ad26.COV2.S vaccine versus placebo. These receptors were taken from a person between 18 and 65 years old who received the Ad26.COV2.S COVID-19 vaccine or a placebo. Both conserved end residues are part of each CDR3. D genes are given only for firm matches. Size values are once, few and many counts, or a class for expanded clones, and some rows have none.

V,size,D,J,DNA,CDR3
TRBV5-4,NA,NA,TRBJ1-1,TGTGCCGCTGGCAGAGACGTCATGAACACTGAAGCTTTCTTT,CAAGRDVMNTEAFF
TRBV5-4,few,NA,TRBJ2-7,TGTGCCAGCAGCTCATCAGGGCCCTACGAGCAGTACTTC,CASSSSGPYEQYF
TRBV6-5,NA,TRBD2,TRBJ2-1,TGTGCCAGCAGTTTACTAGCGAGCACCTACAATGAGCAGTTCTTC,CASSLLASTYNEQFF
TRBV27,NA,TRBD1,TRBJ2-7,TGTGCCAGCTCAGGGGGCAGACAGCACTACTCCTACGAGCAGTACTTC,CASSGGRQHYSYEQYF
TRBV12-1,NA,NA,TRBJ2-1,TGTGCCAGCAGCTTTGCTACGATTTTTGGTCGCTCCTACAATGAGCAGTTCTTC,CASSFATIFGRSYNEQFF
TRBV30,NA,NA,TRBJ1-1,TGTGCCTGGAGTGTAGATCCGGTGAACACTGAAGCTTTCTTT,CAWSVDPVNTEAFF
TRBV5-5,NA,NA,TRBJ2-7,TGTGCCAGCAGCTTGGCACGGACCTACGAGCAGTACTTC,CASSLARTYEQYF
TRBV18,NA,TRBD2,TRBJ2-2,TGTGCCAGCTCTCTGACTAGCGGGAACACCGGGGAGCTGTTTTTT,CASSLTSGNTGELFF
TRBV7-9,NA,NA,TRBJ1-1,TGTGCCAGCAACCAAGGGGGGCTTGACCCTGAAGCTTTCTTT,CASNQGGLDPEAFF
TRBV11-2,NA,NA,TRBJ2-7,TGTGCCAGCAGCTTCGAAAGAGGAGGTACCTACGAGCAGTACTTC,CASSFERGGTYEQYF
TRBV19,NA,NA,TRBJ2-7,TGTGCCAGTAGTATGAGTCCGACCCCGTACTACGAGCAGTACTTC,CASSMSPTPYYEQYF
TRBV9,NA,TRBD1,TRBJ1-2,TGTGCCAGCAGCGTAGCTGGGACAGGGAGGGGTGGCTACACCTTC,CASSVAGTGRGGYTF
TRBV12-5,NA,TRBD1,TRBJ1-5,TGTGCTAGTGGTTTGCTCCCTAAACAGGGGGGCTATAGCAATCAGCCCCAGCATTTT,CASGLLPKQGGYSNQPQHF
TRBV5-4,NA,TRBD1,TRBJ1-1,TGTGCCAGCAGCTTGGGCCTCGGAGGGGGCTTGGTGAACACTGAAGCTTTCTTT,CASSLGLGGGLVNTEAFF
TRBV27,NA,NA,TRBJ1-2,TGTGCCAGCCCTATGGGGGCCGACAAACCTTATGGCTACACCTTC,CASPMGADKPYGYTF
TRBV21-1,NA,NA,TRBJ2-3,TGTGCCAGCAGCAATGGACAGTATTTT,CASSNGQYF
TRBV28,NA,TRBD1,TRBJ1-5,TGTGCCAGCAGTCCGGGGACAGGGAGAAATCAGCCCCAGCATTTT,CASSPGTGRNQPQHF
TRBV12-5,NA,NA,TRBJ2-5,TGTGCTAGTGGCCGGACAATCGGGGAGACCCAGTACTTC,CASGRTIGETQYF
TRBV7-6,NA,NA,TRBJ1-2,TGTGCCAGCAGCTTAGGGACTTCCGGCTATGGCTACACCTTC,CASSLGTSGYGYTF
TRBV13,once,NA,TRBJ1-1,TGTGCCAGCAGCGACCGAAGGGGGAGAAACACTGAAGCTTTCTTT,CASSDRRGRNTEAFF
TRBV19,NA,NA,TRBJ1-6,TGTGCCAGTGCCCTAACGGGTGGTTCACCCCTCCACTTT,CASALTGGSPLHF
TRBV5-4,NA,NA,TRBJ2-7,TGTGCCAGCAGCTTGGGGCCAGATACGGCCTACGAGCAGTACTTC,CASSLGPDTAYEQYF
TRBV18,NA,TRBD1,TRBJ2-7,TGTGCCAGCTCACATCGACAGGGCCCTAGTTACGAGCAGTACTTC,CASSHRQGPSYEQYF
TRBV19,NA,TRBD1,TRBJ1-2,TGTGCCACCAAACGGGACAGCTCTAACTATGGCTACACCTTC,CATKRDSSNYGYTF
TRBV11-3,NA,TRBD2,TRBJ2-3,TGTGCCAGCAGCTTAAGGTCGGGAGGGGGTTCAGATACGCAGTATTTT,CASSLRSGGGSDTQYF
TRBV11-2,once,NA,TRBJ1-4,TGTGCCAGCAGTAAGCTTGCAACTAATGAAAAACTGTTTTTT,CASSKLATNEKLFF
TRBV29-1,NA,NA,TRBJ2-2,TGCAGCGTCGGCCCGGGACTTCCCACGAACACCGGGGAGCTGTTTTTT,CSVGPGLPTNTGELFF
TRBV11-2,NA,NA,TRBJ2-3,TGTGCCAGCAGCTCCTCCACAGATACGCAGTATTTT,CASSSSTDTQYF
TRBV7-9,NA,TRBD1,TRBJ2-7,TGTGCCAGCAGCCCCTTAACACCACAGGGGGCCTACGAGCAGTACTTC,CASSPLTPQGAYEQYF
TRBV7-2,NA,TRBD2,TRBJ2-7,TGTGCCAGCAGCTTGGGGGGGGGCTCCTACGAGCAGTACTTC,CASSLGGGSYEQYF
TRBV6-6,NA,TRBD1,TRBJ1-2,TGTGCCAGCAGTTCGGGGACAGGGGAAGGCTACACCTTC,CASSSGTGEGYTF
TRBV9,NA,NA,TRBJ1-1,TGTGCCAGCAGCGTAGGATTACAAGGTACTGAAGCTTTCTTT,CASSVGLQGTEAFF
TRBV15,NA,NA,TRBJ2-2,TGTGCCACCAGCATCCCGACGGTCACCGGGGAGCTGTTTTTT,CATSIPTVTGELFF